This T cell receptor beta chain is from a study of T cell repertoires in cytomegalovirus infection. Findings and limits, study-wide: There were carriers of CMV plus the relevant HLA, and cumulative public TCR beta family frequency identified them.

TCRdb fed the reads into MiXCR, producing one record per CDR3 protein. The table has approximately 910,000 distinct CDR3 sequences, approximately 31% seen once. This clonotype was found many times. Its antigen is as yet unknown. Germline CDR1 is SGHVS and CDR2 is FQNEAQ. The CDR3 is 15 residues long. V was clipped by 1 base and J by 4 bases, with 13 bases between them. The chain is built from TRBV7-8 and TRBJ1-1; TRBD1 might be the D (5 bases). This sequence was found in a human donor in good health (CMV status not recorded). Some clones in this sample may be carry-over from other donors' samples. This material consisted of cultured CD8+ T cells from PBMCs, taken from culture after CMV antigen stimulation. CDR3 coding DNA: TGTGCCAGCAGCTTAGATTTCGGGGCTCTCACTGAAGCTTTCTTT. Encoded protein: CASSLDFGALTEAFF.